The clone carrying this TCR beta chain was seen a few times. No antigen is known for it. This record belongs to a study of cytomegalovirus exposure and HLA in healthy donors. The PCR contained 60 Vbeta and 13 Jbeta primers. Only in-frame clones appear in the TCRdb table, and some are missing; sequencing was by immunoSEQ multiplex PCR. The data contain about 100,000 clones, under 80% of them singletons. Trimming cost V 4 bases and J 7 bases; bases outside gene matches: 13. CDR3 length: 15 residues. Germline CDR1 reads SGHNT; CDR2 reads YYREEE (reference sequence). Study outcomes and limitations: Later analysis identified 16,000 or so TCR beta sequences associated with HLA alleles, using a false discovery rate threshold of 0.05.

The sequenced material came from PBMCs. This chain uses TRBV5-4 with TRBJ2-7; TRBD2 aligns across 8 bases. The clonotype originates from a woman in her forties or fifties in good health and CMV-seropositive. CDR3 amino acids: CASSPVQRGRWEQYF. CDR3 sequence (DNA): TGTGCCAGCAGCCCGGTGCAGCGGGGGCGTTGGGAGCAGTACTTC.